These 22 T cell receptor beta chains originate from one sample sequenced in a study of type 1 regulatory T cells. TCRdb itself ran the reads through MiXCR, one entry per CDR3 protein. The repertoire holds 80,000 to 100,000 distinct CDR3 sequences, 25% to 40% seen once, with 2.2% in the top ten. The sample was CD4+ T cells, either the whole sample or a sorted fraction (not recorded which). These receptors originate from a human donor in good health.

The genes are TRBV12-3 or TRBV12-4 and TRBJ2-7; D is unclear. V was pared by 6 bases and J by 5 bases, with 11 bases between. The CDR3 contains 12 residues. In DNA, the CDR3 is TGTGCCAGCAGGCAGGACCTTCACGAGCAGTACTTC. Its translation is CASRQDLHEQYF.

This clonotype was recorded a few times. V is TRBV20-1 and J is TRBJ1-5, with D possibly TRBD1 on 5 matching bases. The CDR3 is 14 residues long. Per germline, CDR1 DFQATT and CDR2 SNEGSKA (reference sequence). Trimming shortened V by 0 bases and J by 7 bases, and 13 bases separated the two germline ends. The CDR3 loop reads CSARDAGRRQPQHF. The CDR3 bases are TGCAGTGCTAGAGATGCGGGGCGTCGACAGCCCCAGCATTTT.

The chain carries TRBV18 and TRBJ2-1; 8 bases match TRBD1. J lost 8 bases, V lost 5 bases, and 5 bases had no gene match. From germline, CDR1 is KGHSH and CDR2 LQKENI. The CDR3 runs to 13 residues. CDR3 bases: TGTGCCAGCTCAACCCAGGGGGCAGATGAGCAGTTCTTC. Its protein product is CASSTQGADEQFF.

This clonotype was counted only a few times. This chain uses TRBV18 with TRBJ2-2; TRBD1 agrees at 10 bases. The CDR3 has 16 amino acids. V lost 4 bases and J lost 4; bases outside the gene matches: 6. Germline V gene data show CDR1 as KGHSH and CDR2 as LQKENI. CDR3: CASSQDRGRGTGELFF. CDR3 sequence (DNA): TGTGCCAGCTCACAAGACAGGGGGCGAGGCACCGGGGAGCTGTTTTTT.

The genes are TRBV6-2 or TRBV6-3 and TRBJ1-5, with 8 bases matching TRBD1. CDR1 is MNHEY, CDR2 SVGEGT, per germline. This CDR3 has 15 residues. V trimming: 7 bases; J trimming: 5 bases; junction bases outside the gene matches: 10. CDR3 in DNA: TGTGCCAGCACCCAACCCGGACAGGGTCATCAGCCCCAGCATTTT. It yields the protein CASTQPGQGHQPQHF.

This chain joins TRBV6-1 and TRBJ2-4; D is unresolved. The CDR3 has 14 amino acids. Germline V gene data show CDR1 as MNHNS and CDR2 as SASEGT. Trimming removed 4 bases at V and 7 bases at J, with 14 bases between. This CDR3 is CASSVEVSGNIQYF. CDR3 in DNA: TGTGCCAGCAGTGTCGAAGTATCTGGCAACATTCAGTACTTC.

V is TRBV4-3 and J is TRBJ1-2; D is ambiguous. Trimming removed 0 bases from V and 5 bases from J, with 13 bases in between. CDR3 size: 15 residues. Germline V gene data show CDR1 as LGHNA and CDR2 as YSLEER. Here the CDR3 DNA reads TGCGCCAGCAGCCAAGAAGGGTTCTACCCTTATGGCTACACCTTC. Its translation: CASSQEGFYPYGYTF.

This chain links TRBV20-1 with TRBJ2-7; D is possibly TRBD2 (5 bases). Trimming pared 3 bases from V and 7 bases from J, leaving 10 bases between. Germline CDR1 DFQATT, CDR2 SNEGSKA (reference sequence). The CDR3 spans 11 residues. The CDR3 DNA is TGCAGTGCTAGGGACCGAGGGGAGCAGTACTTC. Translation gives CSARDRGEQYF.

The chain is built from TRBV20-1 and TRBJ2-5; 7 bases are a match to TRBD2. Germline V gives CDR1 DFQATT, CDR2 SNEGSKA (reference sequence). V gave up 3 bases and J gave up 4 bases; unmatched junction bases: 5. This CDR3 contains 13 residues. The CDR3 region is CSARVPGGETQYF. The CDR3 DNA reads TGCAGTGCTAGGGTGCCGGGAGGAGAGACCCAGTACTTC.

The chain joins TRBV20-1 to TRBJ2-3; 12 bases map to TRBD2. In germline, CDR1 is DFQATT, CDR2 SNEGSKA (reference sequence). With V trimmed by 5 bases and J by 13 bases, 4 bases remained unmatched. This CDR3 is 11 amino acids long. The CDR3 nucleotides read TGCAGTGCTCGGACTAGCGGGAAGGAGTATTTT. This sequence encodes CSARTSGKEYF.

The chain is built from TRBV7-2 and TRBJ2-4; 10 positions match TRBD2. The CDR3 consists of 16 residues. Germline V gene data show CDR1 as SGHTA and CDR2 as FQGNSA. Trimming removed 5 bases from V and 3 bases from J; junction bases left unmatched: 7. CDR3 sequence: CASSPVAGGVKNIQYF. CDR3 bases: TGTGCCAGCAGCCCCGTAGCGGGAGGAGTCAAAAACATTCAGTACTTC.

This clonotype was counted only a few times. The genes are TRBV24-1 and TRBJ1-3; D gene ambiguous. V was trimmed by 4 bases and J by 4 bases, leaving 4 bases between them. CDR1 and CDR2 (germline): KGHDR, SFDVKD. This CDR3 is 12 amino acids long. In DNA, the CDR3 is TGTGCCACCAGTGACTCAGGAAACACCATATATTTT. It encodes CATSDSGNTIYF.

V is TRBV24-1 and J is TRBJ1-5, with D possibly TRBD1 on 5 matching bases. Germline values: CDR1 KGHDR, CDR2 SFDVKD. This CDR3 spans 15 amino acids. V lost 4 bases and J lost 5, with 14 bases in between. DNA for the CDR3: TGTGCCACCAGTGACCGAGGGGACCGTGATCAGCCCCAGCATTTT. It codes for CATSDRGDRDQPQHF.

The chain combines TRBV12-3 or TRBV12-4 with TRBJ2-7; D tentatively fits TRBD1 or TRBD2 (5 bases each). Trimming left V 5 bases short and J 0 bases short, with 14 bases between. The CDR3 has 15 amino acids. Written as DNA, the CDR3 is TGTGCCAGCAGTGGGGGTGGGGCGAGCTCCTACGAGCAGTACTTC. Its translation is CASSGGGASSYEQYF.

The CDR3 DNA sequence: TGTGCCAGCAGCAAACTAGACAGGGTCACCGGGGAGCTGTTTTTT. Its translation: CASSKLDRVTGELFF. This sequence joins TRBV2 and TRBJ2-2, with 7 bases aligning to TRBD1. The V gene's germline CDR1 is SNHLY and CDR2 FYNNEI. Unmatched junction bases numbered 8, after V lost 6 bases and J lost 4 bases. CDR3 length: 15 residues.

This clonotype occurred a few times. The chain links TRBV9 to TRBJ2-7; 8 bases map to TRBD1. This CDR3 has 15 residues. Germline V lookup: CDR1 SGDLS, CDR2 YYNGEE. J gave up 6 bases and V 4 bases, and 12 bases lay outside the gene matches. DNA of the CDR3: TGTGCCAGCAGCCGGTCCGGGACAGGTTCCGGCGAGCAGTACTTC. It codes for CASSRSGTGSGEQYF. Filled out from reference TRBV9 and TRBJ2-7, the complete variable domain reads DSGVTQTPKHLITATGQRVTLRCSPRSGDLSVYWYQQSLDQGLQFLIQYYNGEERAKGNILERFSAQQFPDLHSELNLSSLELGDSALYFCASSRSGTGSGEQYFGPGTRLTVT.

The gene calls are TRBV7-9 and TRBJ2-1; 11 bases map to TRBD2. The trim removed 5 bases at V and 3 bases at J, leaving 3 bases unmatched. Germline lookup yields CDR1 SEHNR and CDR2 FQNEAQ (reference sequence). The CDR3 covers 15 residues. The CDR3 protein is CASSPSGRNYNEQFF. CDR3 in DNA: TGTGCCAGCAGCCCTAGCGGGAGGAACTACAATGAGCAGTTCTTC.

The chain joins TRBV20-1 to TRBJ2-3, with 10 bases fitting TRBD2. Germline V gene lookup returns CDR1 DFQATT and CDR2 SNEGSKA (reference sequence). J was trimmed by 0 bases and V by 6 bases; bases with no gene match: 6. The CDR3 has 15 amino acids. In DNA, the CDR3 is TGCAGTGCACAGGGACTAGCGTCTAGCACAGATACGCAGTATTTT. Protein sequence: CSAQGLASSTDTQYF.

This sequence joins TRBV5-1 and TRBJ2-2; the D is unclear. CDR3 length equals 13 residues. Trimming cost V 5 bases and J 2 bases, with 7 bases left between them. Germline V gene data show CDR1 as SGHRS and CDR2 as YFSETQ. Here the CDR3 reads CASSWGNTGELFF. The CDR3 DNA sequence: TGCGCCAGCAGTTGGGGTAACACCGGGGAGCTGTTTTTT.

This clonotype appeared a few times. The chain recombines TRBV24-1 with TRBJ2-1; 11 bases fit TRBD1. Germline values: CDR1 KGHDR, CDR2 SFDVKD. The trim removed 4 bases at V and 3 bases at J, leaving 4 bases unmatched. The CDR3 length is 16 residues. The CDR3 spells CATSDPGTGGYNEQFF. DNA for the CDR3: TGTGCCACCAGTGACCCCGGGACAGGGGGCTACAATGAGCAGTTCTTC.

This chain uses TRBV3-1 with TRBJ2-1, with 10 bases matching TRBD1. The CDR3 loop spans 15 amino acids. Trimming removed 6 bases from V and 8 bases from J; junction bases left unmatched: 10. Per germline, CDR1 LGHDT and CDR2 YNNKEL (reference sequence). The CDR3 coding sequence is TGTGCCAGCAGTCCCCAAGGACAGGGGGGCTATGAGCAGTTCTTC. Amino acids: CASSPQGQGGYEQFF.

This clonotype showed up just a few times. The rearrangement joins TRBV27 to TRBJ1-2; D is undetermined. CDR1 MNHEY and CDR2 SMNVEV come from the germline V gene (reference sequence). V lost 6 bases and J lost 0, with 5 bases in between. The CDR3 contains 12 residues. CDR3 residues: CASRDTNYGYTF. In DNA form, the CDR3 reads TGTGCCAGCAGGGATACTAACTATGGCTACACCTTC.